These 21 T cell receptor beta chains came from one sample sequenced in a study of blood T cell repertoires in COVID-19. Profiling relied on immunoSEQ multiplex PCR, and the TCRdb table lists in-frame clones only, not all of them. The sample includes about 120,000 clones, over 60% of them seen just once. Sample: peripheral blood. The receptors originated from a human donor in a cohort sampled during active COVID-19.

This clone came up a few times. The chain recombines TRBV3-1 (or the pseudogene TRBV3-2) with TRBJ2-7; perhaps TRBD1 as D (6 bases). This CDR3 is built from 14 residues. Trimming stripped 4 bases from V and 2 bases from J, with 12 bases between. The germline V gene has CDR1 LGHDT and CDR2 YNNKEL (reference sequence). The CDR3 coding sequence is TGTGCCAGCAGCCCACAGGGATACCCCTACGAGCAGTACTTC. This encodes CASSPQGYPYEQYF.

The V gene is TRBV19, the J gene TRBJ2-7; TRBD2 matches at 10 bases. CDR3 length equals 15 residues. J lost 0 bases, V lost 5 bases, and 4 bases had no gene match. Germline V gives CDR1 LNHDA, CDR2 SQIVND (reference sequence). CDR3 bases: TGTGCCAGTAGTGTAGCGGGGGGCTTCTCCTACGAGCAGTACTTC. Translating it yields CASSVAGGFSYEQYF.

The CDR3 reads CASSMGQGAGYTF. The CDR3, as DNA: TGTGCCAGTAGTATGGGACAGGGGGCTGGCTACACCTTC. The J gene is TRBJ1-2, the V gene TRBV19, with 12 bases matching TRBD1. CDR1 is LNHDA, CDR2 SQIVND, per germline (reference sequence). Losses at the gene ends were 3 bases for V and 7 bases for J; bases not matched to a gene: 0. This CDR3 region has 13 residues.

The J gene is TRBJ2-5, the V gene TRBV15; no clear D. The germline V gene has CDR1 LNHNV and CDR2 YYDKDF (reference sequence). V was cut by 5 bases and J by 4 bases, with 14 bases left in between. The CDR3 spans 14 residues. The CDR3 coding sequence is TGTGCCACCAGCTCTCGTTCAGTGTCAGAGACCCAGTACTTC. This gives the protein CATSSRSVSETQYF.

This clone was detected only a few times. The chain combines TRBV4-1 with TRBJ1-1, with D perhaps TRBD1 (5 bases). Germline V gene sequence: CDR1 MGHRA, CDR2 YSYEKL. Between the trimmed V and J ends, which lost 0 bases and 4 bases, there was a span of 9 bases. The CDR3 consists of 14 residues. The chain's CDR3 is CASSQDGGATEAFF. DNA for the CDR3: TGCGCCAGCAGCCAAGATGGAGGGGCCACTGAAGCTTTCTTT.

The chain combines TRBV6-5 with TRBJ2-7, with 7 bases lining up with TRBD1. The CDR3 loop spans 12 amino acids. Germline CDR1 MNHEY, CDR2 SVGAGI. Unmatched junction bases numbered 3, after V lost 6 bases and J lost 4 bases. The CDR3 DNA reads TGTGCCAGCAGCTCACAGGGGTACGAGCAGTACTTC. It yields the protein CASSSQGYEQYF.

This clone was counted a single time. The rearrangement uses TRBV11-3 and TRBJ2-7; D is perhaps TRBD1 (6 bases). Trimming took 1 base from V and 3 from J, leaving 7 bases between them. CDR1 is SGHNT, CDR2 YENEEA, per germline. CDR3 length equals 13 residues. CDR3 bases: TGTGCCAGCAGCTTAGGACAGGACTACGAGCAGTACTTC. It encodes CASSLGQDYEQYF.

The chain couples TRBV27 to TRBJ2-1, with 13 nucleotides matching TRBD2. Germline loops: CDR1 MNHEY, CDR2 SMNVEV (reference sequence). The CDR3 consists of 19 residues. J gave up 8 bases and V 3 bases, and 16 bases lay outside the gene matches. The CDR3 reads CASSFSPRTSGSVQDEQFF. The CDR3 DNA reads as TGTGCCAGCAGTTTTTCCCCCAGGACTAGCGGGAGCGTGCAAGATGAGCAGTTCTTC.

The rearrangement uses TRBV20-1 and TRBJ2-7, with D uncertain. The CDR3 consists of 15 residues. V was cut by 3 bases and J by 0 bases, with 15 bases left in between. CDR1 is DFQATT, CDR2 SNEGSKA, per germline (reference sequence). The DNA of the CDR3 is TGCAGTGCTAGTCCCGAGCCCGGGTACTCCTACGAGCAGTACTTC. Protein sequence: CSASPEPGYSYEQYF.

This chain links TRBV12-3 or TRBV12-4 with TRBJ2-7; a possible D gene is TRBD2 (6 bases). CDR3 length equals 12 residues. Trimming shortened V by 3 bases and J by 12 bases, and 15 bases separated the two germline ends. The CDR3 region has the DNA TGTGCCAGCAGTTTTGCGGGATCCGACAGGTACTTC. Its translation: CASSFAGSDRYF.

The chain links TRBV7-9 to TRBJ2-7; a possible D gene is TRBD2 (7 bases). The V end was cut by 2 bases, the J end by 5 bases, with 13 bases between. Germline loops: CDR1 SEHNR, CDR2 FQNEAQ (reference sequence). The CDR3 contains 14 residues. CDR3 residues: CASSLRGAGNEQYF. CDR3 DNA sequence: TGTGCCAGCAGCTTACGGGGGGCAGGAAACGAGCAGTACTTC.

The genes are TRBV19 and TRBJ2-1, with 14 nucleotides matching TRBD2. With V trimmed by 2 bases and J by 4 bases, 10 bases remained unmatched. CDR1 and CDR2 from the germline V gene are LNHDA and SQIVND (reference sequence). CDR3 length: 19 amino acids. CDR3 sequence reads: CASSIPGLAGVLEYNEQFF. CDR3 sequence (DNA): TGTGCCAGTAGTATACCGGGACTAGCGGGAGTATTGGAATACAATGAGCAGTTCTTC.

This clone was counted a few times. The chain is built from TRBV6-1 and TRBJ1-1, with TRBD1 as a possible D gene (5 bases). Trimming cost V 2 bases and J 6 bases, with 13 bases left between them. This CDR3 comprises 14 residues. Per the germline V gene, CDR1 is MNHNS and CDR2 is SASEGT. The chain's CDR3 is CASSESGARAEAFF. In DNA form, the CDR3 reads TGTGCCAGCAGTGAAAGCGGGGCTAGGGCTGAAGCTTTCTTT.

The chain is built from TRBV4-1 and TRBJ2-7; 8 positions agree with TRBD1. This CDR3 comprises 15 residues. Trimming took 3 bases from V and 6 from J; bases not matched to a gene: 10. Germline-derived CDR1 and CDR2 are MGHRA and YSYEKL. The CDR3: CASSHKQGDPGEQYF. The CDR3 region has the DNA TGCGCCAGCAGCCACAAACAGGGGGACCCAGGCGAGCAGTACTTC.

This rearrangement joins TRBV30 to TRBJ2-5; TRBD2 aligns across 10 bases. The CDR3 is made up of 17 amino acids. Losses at the gene ends were 2 bases for V and 2 bases for J; bases not matched to a gene: 11. Germline lookup yields CDR1 GTSNPN and CDR2 SVGIG (reference sequence). The CDR3 DNA sequence: TGTGCCTGGAGTTTCTCCGGGACTAGCGCCTTTCAAGAGACCCAGTACTTC. Translated, it gives CAWSFSGTSAFQETQYF.

The chain combines TRBV12-3 or TRBV12-4 with TRBJ1-1, with D possibly being TRBD1 (6 bases). The CDR3 loop spans 12 amino acids. With 7 bases removed from V and 6 bases from J, the gap between germline ends came to 12 bases. For the CDR3, the DNA is TGTGCCAGCACCGTACAGGGCCCTGAAGCTTTCTTT. As protein: CASTVQGPEAFF.

The chain has TRBV29-1 and TRBJ2-7; 14 positions match TRBD2. Germline V CDR1 and CDR2: SQVTM, ANQGSEA. This CDR3 spans 16 amino acids. The ends lost 3 bases at V and 5 bases at J; junction bases unmatched: 9. The CDR3 spells CSVEGLAGATAHEQYF. DNA for the CDR3: TGCAGCGTTGAGGGACTAGCGGGAGCCACGGCCCACGAGCAGTACTTC.

In this sample, this clone turned up a few times. V usage is TRBV11-2 and J usage is TRBJ2-7; 7 positions match TRBD2. The CDR3 has 15 residues. Germline CDR1 and CDR2: SGHAT and FQNNGV. The junction had 10 bases not matched to a gene; V was cut back by 5 bases and J by 3 bases. The chain's CDR3 is CASSPGASGYYEQYF. The DNA for the CDR3 is TGTGCCAGCAGCCCTGGGGCTAGCGGCTACTACGAGCAGTACTTC.

This clone was picked up a small number of times. The chain uses TRBV18 and TRBJ1-2, with no clear D. The CDR3 covers 15 residues. Germline CDR1 is KGHSH and CDR2 is LQKENI. The V end was cut by 2 bases, the J end by 2 bases, with 12 bases between. For the CDR3, the DNA is TGTGCCAGCTCACCAAATGATAACAGAAACTATGGCTACACCTTC. Amino acid sequence: CASSPNDNRNYGYTF.

V is TRBV1 and J is TRBJ1-6; the table's D call TRBD1 went unverified against the DNA. TRBV1 is listed as a pseudogene. The CDR3 runs 17 residues. The CDR3 spells CTSSQDRDSTGNSPLHF. CDR3 sequence (DNA): TGCACCAGCAGCCAAGATCGGGACAGTACGGGGAATTCACCCCTCCACTTT.

In DNA form, the CDR3 reads TGTGCCAGCAGTTACTTGGCACCCGGGTCTGAAGCTTTCTTT. Translating it yields CASSYLAPGSEAFF. The chain recombines TRBV6-5 with TRBJ1-1; D remains unclear. This CDR3 is 14 amino acids long. Trimming took off 1 base at V and 6 bases at J, with 12 bases between the two ends. Germline values: CDR1 MNHEY, CDR2 SVGAGI.